This TCR beta chain is from a study of radiation and T cells in renal cell carcinoma. Study as a whole: Nephrectomy followed 15 Gy stereotactic body radiation by 4 weeks.

CDR3 length: 13 amino acids. From germline, CDR1 is SGHKS and CDR2 YYEKEE (reference sequence). Trimming took off 0 bases at V and 3 bases at J, with 6 bases between the two ends. Time point described: blood 2 weeks post-SBRT. Sample treatment: 15 Gy SBRT to primary tumor, nephrectomy 4 weeks later. This clone was counted between two and nine times. Generated by immunoSEQ multiplex PCR, the TCRdb table keeps only in-frame clones and is missing some. The table has tens of thousands of clones, 75% to 85% seen once. The sample in question was blood, obtained from a patient whose treatment included radiotherapy and nephrectomy. The clonotype comes from a woman in her 70s with renal cell carcinoma. The V call is TRBV5-5, the J call TRBJ1-1, with D uncertain. This CDR3 reads CASSLAGHTEAFF. The CDR3 DNA sequence: TGTGCCAGCAGCTTGGCCGGGCACACTGAAGCTTTCTTT.